This TCR beta chain was obtained from a study of blood T cell repertoires in COVID-19. Study as a whole: The samples span acute and convalescent COVID-19 from the United States, Italy and Spain.

Methods used by the authors: Estimates of nucleated cell counts were drawn from the amplification of reference gene primers. The method was immunoSEQ multiplex PCR; TCRdb's version includes in-frame clones alone and lacks a portion of them. V and J calls and clone size are copied from that table; D and trimming were computed from the DNA. The repertoire includes approximately 150,000 clones, approximately 93% of them detected once, and 2% sits in the top ten. Germline values: CDR1 SGHRS, CDR2 YFSETQ. With 6 bases clipped from V and 3 bases from J, the junction kept 9 bases outside the gene matches. This CDR3 is built from 15 residues.

Source material: peripheral blood. The receptor was isolated from an older woman with COVID-19, enrolled during active disease. The rearrangement joins TRBV5-1 to TRBJ1-2; 9 bases are shared with TRBD1. For the CDR3, the DNA is TGCGCCAGCACCCTCGGGACAGGGACCCACTATGGCTACACCTTC. Protein sequence: CASTLGTGTHYGYTF. Using reference TRBV5-1 and TRBJ1-2 for the parts outside the CDR3, the full variable domain is KAGVTQTPRYLIKTRGQQVTLSCSPISGHRSVSWYQQTPGQGLQFLFEYFSETQRNKGNFPGRFSGRQFSNSRSEMNVSTLELGDSALYLCASTLGTGTHYGYTFGSGTRLTVV.